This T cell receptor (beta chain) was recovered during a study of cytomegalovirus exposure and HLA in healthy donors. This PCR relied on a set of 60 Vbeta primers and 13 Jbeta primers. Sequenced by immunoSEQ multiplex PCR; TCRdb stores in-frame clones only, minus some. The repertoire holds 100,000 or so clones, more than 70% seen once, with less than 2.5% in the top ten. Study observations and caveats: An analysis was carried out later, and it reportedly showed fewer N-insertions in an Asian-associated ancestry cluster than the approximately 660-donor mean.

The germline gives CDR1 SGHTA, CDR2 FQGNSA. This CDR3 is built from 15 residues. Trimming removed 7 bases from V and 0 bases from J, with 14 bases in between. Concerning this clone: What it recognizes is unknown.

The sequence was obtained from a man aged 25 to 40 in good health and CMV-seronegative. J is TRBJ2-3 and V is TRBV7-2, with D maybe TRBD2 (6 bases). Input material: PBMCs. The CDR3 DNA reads TGTGCCAGCACCCGACGGGGGTCTAGCACAGATACGCAGTATTTT. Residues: CASTRRGSSTDTQYF.